This T cell receptor (beta chain) was observed in a study of blood T cell repertoires in COVID-19. In the study overall: Sites across the United States, Italy and Spain contributed samples from acute and convalescent COVID-19.

Authors' methods: Amplification of reference gene primers was used by the study to estimate nucleated cell counts. This table comes from immunoSEQ multiplex PCR, and its TCRdb copy is limited to in-frame clones, with some not included. D and trimming come from the DNA, and the V and J calls and clone size come from that table. The table has about 210,000 clones, 92% seen once; the top ten hold approximately 1.2%. This clone was observed once. The CDR3 runs to 16 residues. CDR1 and CDR2 from the germline V gene are SGHTA and FQGTGA. V trimming: 0 bases; J trimming: 3 bases; junction bases outside the gene matches: 7.

The rearrangement uses TRBV7-3 and TRBJ2-7, with 8 bases aligning to TRBD2. This TCR was sampled from a man aged 25-45 years with acute or convalescent COVID-19. The material sequenced was peripheral blood. The CDR3: CASSLTGGLDLYEQYF. DNA of the CDR3: TGTGCCAGCAGCTTAACAGGGGGACTAGATCTCTACGAGCAGTACTTC. Filled out from reference TRBV7-3 and TRBJ2-7, the complete variable domain reads GAGVSQTPSNKVTEKGKYVELRCDPISGHTALYWYRQSLGQGPEFLIYFQGTGAADDSGLPNDRFFAVRPEGSVSTLKIQRTERGDSAVYLCASSLTGGLDLYEQYFGPGTRLTVT.